The next 32 T cell receptor beta chains were all read from a single sample in a study of blood T cells in healthy people across ages. Primers used in a second PCR of about 6 to 11 cycles were a sample-barcoded 5' primer and a J-beta primer mix. TCRdb re-derived calls from the 5' RACE reads in MiXCR, one entry per CDR3 protein. The sample holds roughly 800,000 distinct CDR3 sequences, more than 45% seen once. Sequences were obtained from blood. Source of these receptors: a man aged 30 to 45 in good health.

This chain links TRBV27 with TRBJ1-1; D may be TRBD1 (6 bases). V lost 5 bases and J lost 0, with 10 bases in between. This CDR3 has 14 amino acids. Germline V lookup: CDR1 MNHEY, CDR2 SMNVEV (reference sequence). The CDR3 protein is CASSTGHMNTEAFF. The DNA for the CDR3 is TGTGCCAGCAGTACGGGACACATGAACACTGAAGCTTTCTTT.

The chain combines TRBV6-5 with TRBJ1-1; a possible D gene is TRBD1 (5 bases). CDR3 length equals 15 residues. Looked up from germline, CDR1 is MNHEY and CDR2 is SVGAGI. Trimming stripped 5 bases from V and 3 bases from J, with 16 bases between. CDR3 amino acids: CASSHRVTGDTEAFF. CDR3 DNA: TGTGCCAGCAGTCACCGGGTGACGGGGGACACTGAAGCTTTCTTT.

The J gene is TRBJ2-3, the V gene TRBV30; 8 nucleotides line up with TRBD1. CDR1 and CDR2 (germline): GTSNPN, SVGIG (reference sequence). V was pared by 8 bases and J by 2 bases, with 9 bases of the junction left unmatched. The CDR3 contains 14 residues. The CDR3 region is CAGSGTGTTDTQYF. CDR3 in DNA: TGTGCCGGCTCCGGGACAGGCACCACAGATACGCAGTATTTT.

CDR3 residues: CSATGLAGGWEQYF. The CDR3 DNA sequence: TGCAGTGCAACAGGGCTAGCGGGAGGTTGGGAGCAGTACTTC. This sequence joins TRBV20-1 and TRBJ2-5; 11 nucleotides line up with TRBD2. Unmatched junction bases numbered 14, after V lost 6 bases and J lost 11 bases. The CDR3 contains 14 residues. Germline lookup yields CDR1 DFQATT and CDR2 SNEGSKA (reference sequence).

The chain has TRBV4-2 and TRBJ2-1; no firm D call. The CDR3 is made up of 15 amino acids. The V and J ends lost 0 bases and 4 bases respectively, with 10 bases between them. The V gene's germline CDR1 is LGHNA and CDR2 YNFKEQ. The DNA for the CDR3 is TGTGCCAGCAGCCAAGATCTAGGGCTTTACAATGAGCAGTTCTTC. It codes for CASSQDLGLYNEQFF.

The CDR3 sequence is CASSLSPPGFYEQYF. In nucleotides, the CDR3 is TGTGCCAGCAGTTTATCGCCTCCAGGGTTCTACGAGCAGTACTTC. The J gene is TRBJ2-7, the V gene TRBV27, with D possibly matching TRBD1 (5 bases). V dropped 0 bases and J dropped 3 bases, with 12 bases sitting between them. The germline CDR1 and CDR2 sequences are MNHEY and SMNVEV (reference sequence). The length of the CDR3 is 15 residues.

The V call is TRBV11-2, the J call TRBJ2-3; a possible D gene is TRBD1 (6 bases). Germline values: CDR1 SGHAT, CDR2 FQNNGV. The CDR3 is made up of 15 amino acids. V lost 5 bases to trimming and J lost 2 bases, with 14 bases between them. CDR3 in DNA: TGTGCCAGCAGCCCTACCCGGACAGCCACAGATACGCAGTATTTT. As protein: CASSPTRTATDTQYF.

There are a few counts of this clonotype. The chain couples TRBV5-1 to TRBJ2-1, with unresolved D. V lost 6 bases to trimming and J lost 5 bases, with 9 bases between them. Per the germline V gene, CDR1 is SGHRS and CDR2 is YFSETQ. The CDR3 loop spans 12 amino acids. CDR3 DNA sequence: TGCGCCAGCAACCCCGAAAACAATGAGCAGTTCTTC. Amino acids: CASNPENNEQFF.

This clonotype has at least ten counts. The chain employs TRBV9 and TRBJ2-5; TRBD2 might be the D (6 bases). Germline-derived CDR1 and CDR2 are SGDLS and YYNGEE. The CDR3 is 15 amino acids. V was cut by 2 bases and J by 4 bases, with 15 bases left in between. The CDR3 is CASSVWGSAGETQYF. In nucleotides, the CDR3 is TGTGCCAGCAGCGTGTGGGGGTCAGCGGGAGAGACCCAGTACTTC. Full variable domain (missing parts from reference TRBV9 and TRBJ2-5): DSGVTQTPKHLITATGQRVTLRCSPRSGDLSVYWYQQSLDQGLQFLIQYYNGEERAKGNILERFSAQQFPDLHSELNLSSLELGDSALYFCASSVWGSAGETQYFGPGTRLLVL.

This clonotype has more than one count but fewer than ten. CDR3 loop: CAILPLKGPAGETQYF. As DNA, the CDR3 is TGTGCCATCTTGCCGCTTAAGGGGCCGGCGGGGGAGACCCAGTACTTC. This chain links TRBV7-9 with TRBJ2-5, with D possibly being TRBD2 (6 bases). Trimming took 10 bases from V and 5 from J, leaving 26 bases between them. The CDR3 has 16 residues. Germline V gene data show CDR1 as SEHNR and CDR2 as FQNEAQ (reference sequence).

This clonotype was counted between two and nine times. The chain recombines TRBV3-1 with TRBJ1-1, with D unclear. This CDR3 region has 13 residues. CDR1 is LGHDT, CDR2 YNNKEL, per germline (reference sequence). V lost 4 bases to trimming and J lost 8 bases, with 14 bases between them. The DNA of the CDR3 is TGTGCCAGCAGCCTTCAGGAAGGACGGGAAGCTTTCTTT. As protein: CASSLQEGREAFF.

The chain couples TRBV18 to TRBJ2-7; 8 bases line up with TRBD1. The J call may be incorrect, as the DNA end agrees better with TRBJ2-5. Germline CDR1 KGHSH, CDR2 LQKENI. The CDR3 totals 15 residues. CDR3 residues: CASSPQPGGSETQYF. In DNA form, the CDR3 reads TGTGCCAGCTCACCCCAGCCAGGGGGCTCCGAGACCCAGTACTTC.

This clonotype was counted between two and nine times. The rearrangement links TRBV29-1 to TRBJ2-7; a possible D gene is TRBD1 (7 bases). V lost 8 bases and J 3 bases, leaving 20 bases between the germline ends. The CDR3 covers 14 residues. Germline CDR1 is SQVTM and CDR2 is ANQGSEA. The CDR3 region is CSPEWQGGFYEQYF. CDR3 nucleotides: TGCAGCCCTGAGTGGCAGGGGGGATTCTACGAGCAGTACTTC.

This clonotype has ten or more counts. The chain uses TRBV7-2 and TRBJ1-2; the D is unclear. The length of the CDR3 is 13 residues. Germline-derived CDR1 and CDR2 are SGHTA and FQGNSA. Trimming cost V 5 bases and J 0 bases, with 7 bases left between them. The CDR3 DNA is TGTGCCAGCAGCCCGATCGCTAACTATGGCTACACCTTC. Translating gives CASSPIANYGYTF.

The V call is TRBV7-2, the J call TRBJ1-1; D might be TRBD1 (5 bases). V was cut by 0 bases and J by 0 bases, with 8 bases left in between. CDR1 and CDR2 (germline): SGHTA, FQGNSA. This CDR3 spans 15 amino acids. In nucleotides, the CDR3 is TGTGCCAGCAGCTTAGCCCCGGGGGTGAACACTGAAGCTTTCTTT. This encodes CASSLAPGVNTEAFF.

The V gene is TRBV12-3 or TRBV12-4, the J gene TRBJ2-1; 10 nucleotides line up with TRBD2. V lost 6 bases to trimming and J lost 3 bases; unmatched junction nucleotides: 5. CDR3 length equals 15 residues. CDR3 amino acids: CASSDSGGNYNEQFF. The CDR3 DNA reads TGTGCCAGCAGCGATAGCGGGGGGAACTACAATGAGCAGTTCTTC.

Note on this clonotype: A read error may produce the germline difference seen at one junction end. The chain recombines TRBV6-5 with TRBJ2-1; 7 nucleotides align to TRBD2. The CDR3 length is 15 residues. Germline lookup yields CDR1 MNHEY and CDR2 SVGAGI. CDR3 bases: TGTGCCAGCAGCTACTCAATCGGGGGGTACAATGAGCAGTTCTTC. Translated: CASSYSIGGYNEQFF.

The chain uses TRBV5-1 and TRBJ2-1; 10 nucleotides match TRBD1. The trim removed 4 bases at V and 8 bases at J, leaving 15 bases unmatched. This CDR3 region has 17 residues. Germline values: CDR1 SGHRS, CDR2 YFSETQ. CDR3 residues: CASSVGTGATFLDEQFF. CDR3 in DNA: TGCGCCAGCAGCGTTGGGACAGGGGCAACTTTCCTCGATGAGCAGTTCTTC.

In this sample, this clonotype turned up a few times. This sequence joins TRBV20-1 and TRBJ2-4, with 8 nucleotides matching TRBD1. The length of the CDR3 is 16 residues. Germline V gene sequence: CDR1 DFQATT, CDR2 SNEGSKA (reference sequence). Trimming cost V 5 bases and J 0 bases; bases outside gene matches: 9. The CDR3 DNA reads TGCAGTGCTTACTCGGGACAGGAGTTAGCCAAAAACATTCAGTACTTC. It codes for CSAYSGQELAKNIQYF.

Details on this clonotype: A read error may be the cause here, since a much bigger clone is one base away. The chain uses TRBV7-2 and TRBJ1-2; 10 bases map to TRBD1. CDR3 length equals 17 residues. Germline loops: CDR1 SGHTA, CDR2 FQGNSA. DNA of the CDR3: TGTGCCAGCAGTTTAGACGCACGGGGACAGGGGTTATGTGGCTACACCTTC. Its translation: CASSLDARGQGLCGYTF.

This chain uses TRBV6-6 with TRBJ1-2; D perhaps matches TRBD1 (5 bases). Germline V gives CDR1 MNHNY, CDR2 SVGAGI (reference sequence). The CDR3 spans 16 residues. V was shortened by 11 bases and J by 2 bases, with 24 bases between the two germline ends. DNA of the CDR3: TGTGCCCACGCGGATCGGGACGGGGCCGCAAACTATGGCTACACCTTC. Translating gives CAHADRDGAANYGYTF.

The genes are TRBV28 and TRBJ2-3, with D possibly called TRBD1 or TRBD2 (5 bases each). The CDR3 runs 15 residues. Germline CDR1 reads MDHEN; CDR2 reads SYDVKM. V was trimmed by 9 bases and J by 4 bases, leaving 20 bases between them. The CDR3 loop is CASSTGPPPADTQYF. The DNA for the CDR3 is TGTGCCAGTTCAACGGGGCCTCCGCCGGCAGATACGCAGTATTTT.

The chain combines TRBV9 with TRBJ2-1; 10 positions agree with TRBD1. Per the germline V gene, CDR1 is SGDLS and CDR2 is YYNGEE. This CDR3 is 16 amino acids long. With 3 bases clipped from V and 4 bases from J, the junction kept 7 bases outside the gene matches. CDR3 residues: CASSDRRTGGYNEQFF. The DNA of the CDR3 is TGTGCCAGCAGCGACCGCCGGACAGGGGGTTACAATGAGCAGTTCTTC. The whole variable domain, filled in from reference TRBV9 and TRBJ2-1, reads DSGVTQTPKHLITATGQRVTLRCSPRSGDLSVYWYQQSLDQGLQFLIQYYNGEERAKGNILERFSAQQFPDLHSELNLSSLELGDSALYFCASSDRRTGGYNEQFFGPGTRLTVL.

This clonotype has just a few counts. The chain links TRBV6-6 to TRBJ2-1; the D is unclear. The V gene lost 3 bases and the J gene lost 3 bases, with 3 bases spanning the gap. The CDR3 runs 12 residues. From germline, CDR1 is MNHNY and CDR2 SVGAGI (reference sequence). CDR3 DNA sequence: TGTGCCAGCAGTTATATCTACAATGAGCAGTTCTTC. This sequence encodes CASSYIYNEQFF.

V and J are TRBV2 and TRBJ2-5, with D perhaps matching TRBD2 (5 bases). CDR3 length equals 13 residues. V was shortened by 6 bases and J by 2 bases, with 10 bases between the two germline ends. Looked up from germline, CDR1 is SNHLY and CDR2 is FYNNEI. CDR3 in amino acids: CASRGLGQETQYF. DNA of the CDR3: TGTGCCAGCAGAGGACTGGGGCAAGAGACCCAGTACTTC.

In its sample, this clonotype ranks as medium-sized. This chain joins TRBV6-2 or TRBV6-3 and TRBJ2-7, with D possibly matching TRBD1 (6 bases). The CDR3 has 14 residues. V was pared by 0 bases and J by 0 bases, with 6 bases between. Germline values: CDR1 MNHEY, CDR2 SVGEGT. In DNA, the CDR3 is TGTGCCAGCAGTTACTCGGACAGCTCCTACGAGCAGTACTTC. It translates to CASSYSDSSYEQYF.

The CDR3 is CASSPNQGATQHF. Here the CDR3 DNA reads TGTGCCAGCAGTCCCAATCAAGGGGCCACCCAGCATTTT. The V and J genes are TRBV7-2 and TRBJ1-5; D might be TRBD1 (5 bases). The V and J ends lost 6 bases and 11 bases respectively, with 17 bases between them. This CDR3 is built from 13 residues. Germline V gene lookup returns CDR1 SGHTA and CDR2 FQGNSA.

J is TRBJ2-4 and V is TRBV28; 9 nucleotides agree with TRBD2. This CDR3 contains 15 residues. Trimming removed 2 bases from V and 7 bases from J; junction bases left unmatched: 6. Germline values: CDR1 MDHEN, CDR2 SYDVKM. Written as DNA, the CDR3 is TGTGCCAGCAGTTTAGCGCCTAGCGGGATCAACATTCAGTACTTC. Translation: CASSLAPSGINIQYF.

The CDR3 reads CASSSTNTGRVYGYTF. CDR3 nucleotides: TGTGCCAGCAGCTCCACAAACACCGGTCGGGTCTATGGCTACACCTTC. V and J are TRBV7-8 and TRBJ1-2; D uncertain. The germline gives CDR1 SGHVS, CDR2 FQNEAQ. V lost 4 bases, J lost 4 bases, and 19 bases lay in between. The CDR3 has 16 residues.

The V and J genes are TRBV9 and TRBJ2-7; D perhaps matches TRBD1 (6 bases). The length of the CDR3 is 13 residues. Germline V CDR1 and CDR2: SGDLS, YYNGEE. V lost 4 bases and J 5 bases, leaving 13 bases between the germline ends. The CDR3 region is CASSRTQGNEQYF. The CDR3 nucleotides read TGTGCCAGCAGCCGAACACAGGGTAACGAGCAGTACTTC.

The V gene is TRBV29-1, the J gene TRBJ1-5; TRBD1 is a possible D gene (5 bases). Looked up from germline, CDR1 is SQVTM and CDR2 is ANQGSEA. V lost 5 bases, J lost 1 base, and 9 bases lay in between. The CDR3 runs 13 residues. The CDR3 DNA reads TGCAGCGTTCAAGGGGTGAGCAATCAGCCCCAGCATTTT. The encoded protein is CSVQGVSNQPQHF.

J is TRBJ2-5 and V is TRBV29-1, with TRBD1 matching over 8 bases. CDR1 and CDR2 (germline): SQVTM, ANQGSEA. V shed 6 bases and J 11 bases; nucleotides not matched to a gene: 17. CDR3 length: 14 amino acids. The CDR3 sequence is CSVTGQANYNEQYF. In nucleotides, the CDR3 is TGCAGCGTGACGGGACAGGCCAACTACAATGAGCAGTACTTC. The full variable domain, its missing parts supplied by reference TRBV29-1 and TRBJ2-5, is SAVISQKPSRDICQRGTSLTIQCQVDSQVTMMFWYRQQPGQSLTLIATANQGSEATYESGFVIDKFPISRPNLTFSTLTVSNMSPEDSSIYLCSVTGQANYNEQYFGPGTRLLVL.